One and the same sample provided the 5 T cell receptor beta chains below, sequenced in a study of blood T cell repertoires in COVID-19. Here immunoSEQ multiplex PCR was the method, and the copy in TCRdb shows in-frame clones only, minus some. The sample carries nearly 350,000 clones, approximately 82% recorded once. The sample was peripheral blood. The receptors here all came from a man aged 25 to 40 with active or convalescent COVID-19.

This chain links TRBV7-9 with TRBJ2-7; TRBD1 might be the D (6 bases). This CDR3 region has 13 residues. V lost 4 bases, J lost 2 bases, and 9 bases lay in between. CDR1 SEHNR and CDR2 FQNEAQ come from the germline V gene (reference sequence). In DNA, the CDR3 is TGTGCCAGCAGCTCGACAGGCACCTACGAGCAGTACTTC. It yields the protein CASSSTGTYEQYF.

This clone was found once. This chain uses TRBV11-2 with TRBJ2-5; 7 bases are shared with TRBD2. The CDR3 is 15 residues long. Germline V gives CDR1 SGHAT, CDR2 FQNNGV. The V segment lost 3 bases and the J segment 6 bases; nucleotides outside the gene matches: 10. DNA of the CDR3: TGTGCCAGCAGCTTTAGCCTAGCGGTGTACAAGACCCAGTACTTC. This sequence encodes CASSFSLAVYKTQYF.

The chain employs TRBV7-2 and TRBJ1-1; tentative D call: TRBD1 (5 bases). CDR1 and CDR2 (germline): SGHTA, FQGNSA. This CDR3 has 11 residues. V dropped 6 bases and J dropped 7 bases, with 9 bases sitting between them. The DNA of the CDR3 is TGTGCCAGCAGAAGGACATTTGAAGCTTTCTTT. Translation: CASRRTFEAFF.

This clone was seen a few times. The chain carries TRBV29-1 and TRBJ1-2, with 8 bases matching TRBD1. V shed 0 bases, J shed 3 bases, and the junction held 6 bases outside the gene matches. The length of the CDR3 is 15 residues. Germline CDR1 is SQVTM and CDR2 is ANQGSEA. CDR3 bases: TGCAGCGTTGAAGAGGGTCCAGGGGGCTACTATGGCTACACCTTC. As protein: CSVEEGPGGYYGYTF. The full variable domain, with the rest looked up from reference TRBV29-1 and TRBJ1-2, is SAVISQKPSRDICQRGTSLTIQCQVDSQVTMMFWYRQQPGQSLTLIATANQGSEATYESGFVIDKFPISRPNLTFSTLTVSNMSPEDSSIYLCSVEEGPGGYYGYTFGSGTRLTVV.

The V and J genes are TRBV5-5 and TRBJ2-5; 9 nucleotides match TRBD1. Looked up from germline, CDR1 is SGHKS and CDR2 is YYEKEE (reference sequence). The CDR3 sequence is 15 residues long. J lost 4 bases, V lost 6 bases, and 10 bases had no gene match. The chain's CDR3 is CASTYLTGGGETQYF. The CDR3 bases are TGTGCCAGCACCTATTTGACAGGGGGAGGAGAGACCCAGTACTTC.